Here is one TCR beta chain with its context. The target antigen is unknown. The sample comes from a study of blood T cells in healthy people across ages. At least 6.5 million PBMCs were isolated per sample. Findings and limits, study-wide: Changes seen in expanded clonotypes were possibly confounded by donor CMV status left unknown. Among long-lived donors, naive CD4+ cells were more numerous and diversity higher than in aged donors. It was found that TCR beta diversity correlated strongly with the percentage of naive T cells.

Then a second PCR, running roughly 7 to 11 cycles, was carried out with a sample-barcoded 5' primer and a J-beta primer mix. Each CDR3 protein gets one entry after TCRdb re-called the 5' RACE reads with MiXCR. Altogether fewer than 2,000,000 distinct CDR3 sequences are present, 30% to 35% being singletons, with the ten largest covering 11%. The CDR3 has 13 amino acids. Germline V gene sequence: CDR1 SQVTM, CDR2 ANQGSEA. Trimming left V 8 bases short and J 4 bases short, with 15 bases between. The chain employs TRBV29-1 and TRBJ1-3; no clear D. Sequenced sample: blood. This clonotype was obtained from a woman aged 25 to 39 in good health. The CDR3, as DNA: TGCAGCTTCTTCGCGGCAGAAGGAAACACCATATATTTT. Encoded protein: CSFFAAEGNTIYF.